This TCR beta chain appears in the sequencing data of a study of CD8 T cells in ankylosing spondylitis. In making TCR beta libraries, quantitative 5'-RACE with molecular barcodes was used. TCRdb called the 5' RACE reads again in MiXCR, with one record for every CDR3 protein. Of hundreds of thousands of distinct CDR3 sequences in the sample, roughly 13% were seen once. The table lists this clonotype with a few counts. Its antigen is undetermined. CDR3 length equals 15 residues. Germline values: CDR1 MNHNS, CDR2 SASEGT. With V trimmed by 6 bases and J by 9 bases, 12 bases remained unmatched. Notes on the study in general: What appeared characteristic of ankylosing spondylitis blood was a TCR beta motif of eight highly homologous variants.

The sequenced sample was blood, either unsorted or a sorted T cell fraction (not recorded which). The V gene is TRBV6-1, the J gene TRBJ2-3; 10 bases fit TRBD2. This clonotype was obtained from a male donor with ankylosing spondylitis. This CDR3 is CASSSTSGPYMTQYF. Here the CDR3 DNA reads TGTGCCAGCAGCTCGACTAGCGGGCCGTATATGACGCAGTATTTT.